This T cell receptor (beta chain) was observed in a study of identical twins. Findings and caveats of the study: Sharing of beta out-of-frame sequences by twins showed a weaker excess. High-abundance cord blood beta clonotypes had fewer insertions; memory repertoires showed none. Out-of-frame TCR alpha sharing in monozygotic twins exceeded recombination model predictions.

TCRdb reprocessed the 5' RACE reads with MiXCR, giving one entry per CDR3 protein. The sample lists 450,000 or so distinct CDR3 sequences; 13% to 15% were seen once. Details on this clonotype: What it recognizes is unknown.

The CDR3 runs to 13 residues. Germline V gene data show CDR1 as SGHTA and CDR2 as FQGNSA. The trim removed 5 bases at V and 9 bases at J, leaving 3 bases unmatched. These data were also reused for a study on yellow fever vaccine responses in identical twins.

Sequenced sample: CD4+ T cells sorted from blood. The TCR comes from a young woman in good health. V usage is TRBV7-2 and J usage is TRBJ2-1; 11 bases map to TRBD2. The CDR3 region is CASSTTSGSEQFF. The CDR3 DNA sequence: TGTGCCAGCAGCACCACTAGCGGGAGTGAGCAGTTCTTC.